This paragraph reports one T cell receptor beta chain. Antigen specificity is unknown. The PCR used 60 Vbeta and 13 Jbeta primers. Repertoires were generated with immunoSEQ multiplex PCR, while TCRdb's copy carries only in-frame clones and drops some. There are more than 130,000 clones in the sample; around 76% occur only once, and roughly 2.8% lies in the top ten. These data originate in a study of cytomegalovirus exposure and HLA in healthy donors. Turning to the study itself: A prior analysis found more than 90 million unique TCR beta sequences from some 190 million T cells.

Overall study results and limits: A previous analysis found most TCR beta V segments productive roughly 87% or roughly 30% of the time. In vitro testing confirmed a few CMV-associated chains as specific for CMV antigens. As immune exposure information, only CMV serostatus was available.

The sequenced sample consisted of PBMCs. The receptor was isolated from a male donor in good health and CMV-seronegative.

CDR3 DNA sequence: TGTGCCAGCAGCGAAATTTCGGGTGGAGGAAACACCATATATTTT. Translating gives CASSEISGGGNTIYF. The chain carries TRBV21-1 and TRBJ1-3. TRBV21-1 is noted as a pseudogene. The CDR3 sequence is 15 residues long.